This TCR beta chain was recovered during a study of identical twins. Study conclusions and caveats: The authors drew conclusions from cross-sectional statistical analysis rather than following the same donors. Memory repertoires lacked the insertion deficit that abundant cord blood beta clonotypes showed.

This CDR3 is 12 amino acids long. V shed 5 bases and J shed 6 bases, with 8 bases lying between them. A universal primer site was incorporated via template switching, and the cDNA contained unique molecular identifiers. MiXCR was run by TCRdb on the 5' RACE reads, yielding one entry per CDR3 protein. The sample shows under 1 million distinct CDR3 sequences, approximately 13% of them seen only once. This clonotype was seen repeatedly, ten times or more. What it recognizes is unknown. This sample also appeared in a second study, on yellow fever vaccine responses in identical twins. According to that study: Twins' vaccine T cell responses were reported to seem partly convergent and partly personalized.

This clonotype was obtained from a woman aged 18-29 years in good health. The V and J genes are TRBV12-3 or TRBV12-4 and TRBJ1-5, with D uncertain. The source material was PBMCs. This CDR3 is CASSPFGQPQHF. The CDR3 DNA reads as TGTGCCAGCAGTCCCTTTGGTCAGCCCCAGCATTTT.